The 5 T cell receptor beta chains presented below share a single source sample, sequenced in a study. TCRdb itself ran the RT-PCR reads through MiXCR, one entry per CDR3 protein. The sample contains more than 600,000 distinct CDR3 sequences, 12% to 15% of which appear only once. The sample taken for sequencing was memory CD4+ T cells from blood. These TCRs come from a female donor in good health, serving as a healthy control.

This clonotype has only a few counts. This rearrangement joins TRBV20-1 to TRBJ1-1; 9 bases are a match to TRBD1. In germline, CDR1 is DFQATT, CDR2 SNEGSKA (reference sequence). V was clipped by 5 bases and J by 3 bases; unmatched bases: 7. This CDR3 is built from 14 residues. Written as DNA, the CDR3 is TGCAGTGCTCCACAGGGGGCATCGGACACTGAAGCTTTCTTT. It translates to CSAPQGASDTEAFF.

The rearrangement links TRBV7-2 to TRBJ2-1; D ambiguous. Germline CDR1 reads SGHTA; CDR2 reads FQGNSA. CDR3 length: 13 residues. Trimming took 5 bases from V and 6 from J, leaving 11 bases between them. The CDR3 spells CASSASQANEQFF. CDR3 nucleotide sequence: TGTGCCAGCAGCGCCTCTCAGGCCAATGAGCAGTTCTTC.

V gene TRBV5-1 combines with J gene TRBJ1-2; D is unresolved. The CDR3 length is 14 residues. V lost 0 bases and J lost 2, with 8 bases in between. Germline V gene data show CDR1 as SGHRS and CDR2 as YFSETQ. The DNA of the CDR3 is TGCGCCAGCAGCTTGGAGTCCCAAAACTATGGCTACACCTTC. It is translated as CASSLESQNYGYTF.

Ten or more counts support this clonotype. The CDR3: CAISEISGGLQETQYF. The CDR3 region has the DNA TGTGCCATCAGTGAGATCAGCGGGGGGTTACAAGAGACCCAGTACTTC. V gene TRBV10-3 combines with J gene TRBJ2-5; 9 bases are a match to TRBD2. The CDR3 sequence is 16 residues long. Germline V CDR1 and CDR2: ENHRY, SYGVKD. The V and J ends lost 2 bases and 2 bases, in that order; junction bases with no gene match: 6.

This chain connects TRBV7-9 to TRBJ2-7; tentative D call: TRBD2 (6 bases). Per the germline V gene, CDR1 is SEHNR and CDR2 is FQNEAQ (reference sequence). The CDR3 length is 16 residues. The V end was cut by 1 base, the J end by 5 bases, with 18 bases between. The CDR3 DNA sequence: TGTGCCAGCAGCTTAGGGAGTCGTGTACTAGCAGACGAGCAGTACTTC. Its translation is CASSLGSRVLADEQYF.